This is a list of T cell receptor beta chains from one sample in a study of Graves' ophthalmopathy and Graves' hyperthyroidism. TCRdb re-derived calls from the multiplex PCR reads in MiXCR, one entry per CDR3 protein. The sample has over a million distinct CDR3 sequences, about two fifths seen once; the top ten hold more than 9.5%. Material for sequencing was peripheral blood or thyroid tissue (not recorded which). The source is an adult man with Graves' hyperthyroidism. CDR3s include the opening cysteine and the closing phenylalanine or tryptophan. The D gene is left open where the match is weak. Where a row states a size, it is once, few, many or the class of an expanded clone; other rows omit it.

D gene	V gene	J gene	clone size	CDR3 protein	CDR3 DNA
NA	TRBV3-1	TRBJ2-5	NA	CASKESGTQETQYF	TGTGCCAGCAAGGAGAGCGGCACACAAGAGACCCAGTACTTC
NA	TRBV5-5	TRBJ2-5	NA	CASSPGQSWQETQYF	TGTGCCAGCAGTCCAGGACAGAGCTGGCAAGAGACCCAGTACTTC
NA	TRBV12-3/TRBV12-4	TRBJ1-1	NA	CASTGGGRGTEAFF	TGTGCCAGCACCGGGGGTGGCAGGGGCACTGAAGCTTTCTTT
NA	TRBV4-1	TRBJ1-6	many	CASSQGGLAVPLHF	TGCGCCAGCAGCCAGGGGGGCCTAGCCGTCCCCCTCCACTTT
TRBD2	TRBV5-1	TRBJ2-7	many	CASSLASGASYEQYF	TGTGCCAGCAGCTTAGCTAGCGGGGCCTCCTACGAGCAGTACTTC
NA	TRBV2	TRBJ1-5	many	CASNTSGNQPQHF	TGTGCCAGCAATACAAGTGGCAATCAGCCCCAGCATTTT
NA	TRBV20-1	TRBJ1-1	once	CSGRSIDTFF	TGCAGCGGGAGAAGCATCGATACTTTCTTT
NA	TRBV25-1	TRBJ1-3	many	CASSDGARSRRKGNTIYF	TGTGCCAGCAGTGATGGCGCTAGGTCCAGAAGGAAGGGAAACACCATATATTTT
NA	TRBV20-1	TRBJ2-2	many	CSAIRGAITGELFF	TGCAGTGCGATCAGGGGGGCAATCACCGGGGAGCTGTTTTTT
NA	TRBV7-6	TRBJ2-7	many	CASSPGAGPSEQYF	TGTGCCAGCAGCCCTGGGGCGGGGCCGAGCGAGCAGTACTTC
NA	TRBV3-1	TRBJ1-1	NA	CASSPLGQNTEAFF	TGTGCCAGCAGCCCGTTAGGACAGAACACTGAAGCTTTCTTT
TRBD1	TRBV9	TRBJ2-2	NA	CASSTGQVGQLFF	TGTGCCAGCAGCACGGGACAGGTGGGGCAACTGTTTTTT
TRBD1	TRBV10-3	TRBJ1-1	NA	CASSEDPDRANTEAFF	TGTGCCAGCAGTGAAGACCCGGACAGGGCGAACACTGAAGCTTTCTTT
TRBD2	TRBV5-4	TRBJ2-6	many	CASNLPGPGGDGANVLTF	TGTGCCAGCAACCTACCGGGACCGGGAGGTGATGGGGCCAACGTCCTGACTTTC
TRBD1	TRBV2	TRBJ2-7	NA	CTSSEGQGRAEQYF	TGTACCAGCAGTGAAGGACAGGGACGGGCCGAGCAGTACTTC
TRBD1	TRBV7-2	TRBJ1-5	NA	CASSSRTGSGQPQHF	TGTGCCAGCAGTTCCAGGACAGGGTCTGGTCAGCCCCAGCATTTT
TRBD1	TRBV13	TRBJ1-4	NA	CASSPGQGAVNEKLFF	TGTGCCAGCAGCCCGGGACAGGGGGCAGTTAATGAAAAACTGTTTTTT
TRBD1	TRBV7-9	TRBJ2-5	many	CASRGQGAQETQYF	TGTGCCAGCAGGGGACAGGGGGCTCAAGAGACCCAGTACTTC
NA	TRBV4-1	TRBJ2-2	many	CASSQEVQGTGELFF	TGCGCCAGCAGCCAAGAGGTTCAGGGCACCGGGGAGCTGTTTTTT
TRBD2	TRBV11-1	TRBJ2-2	NA	CASSDRGLAGGPTGELFF	TGTGCCAGCAGCGATAGGGGACTAGCGGGAGGGCCCACCGGGGAGCTGTTTTTT
TRBD1	TRBV19	TRBJ1-1	NA	CASRVPGGGGNTEAFF	TGTGCCAGTAGGGTCCCAGGGGGCGGCGGGAACACTGAAGCTTTCTTT
NA	TRBV20-1	TRBJ2-3	NA	CSARDFRGASTDTQYF	TGCAGTGCTAGAGATTTCAGGGGGGCTAGCACAGATACGCAGTATTTT
NA	TRBV5-1	TRBJ1-1	NA	CASSGGGTNTEAFF	TGCGCCAGCAGCGGAGGGGGGACGAACACTGAAGCTTTCTTT
NA	TRBV12-3/TRBV12-4	TRBJ2-5	NA	CASSLAQGQNTGETQYF	TGTGCCAGCAGTTTAGCGCAAGGACAGAACACCGGGGAGACCCAGTACTTC
TRBD1	TRBV5-1	TRBJ2-7	NA	CASSPDRVPEQYF	TGCGCCAGCAGCCCGGACAGGGTCCCCGAGCAGTACTTC
NA	TRBV15	TRBJ2-7	NA	CATSRGSQDASYEQYF	TGTGCCACCAGCAGAGGCAGTCAGGACGCTAGCTACGAGCAGTACTTC
NA	TRBV19	TRBJ1-4	NA	CATRGSNEKLFF	TGTGCCACCCGGGGCTCTAATGAAAAACTGTTTTTT
TRBD1	TRBV7-2	TRBJ2-7	few	CASSLWGQSSYEQYF	TGTGCCAGCAGCTTATGGGGACAGAGTTCTTACGAGCAGTACTTC
NA	TRBV7-2	TRBJ2-5	NA	CASQEGGGWETQYF	TGTGCCAGCCAAGAGGGAGGTGGGTGGGAGACCCAGTACTTC
NA	TRBV15	TRBJ2-2	once	CATSRLLGELFF	TGTGCCACCAGCAGACTACTCGGGGAGCTGTTTTTT
TRBD1	TRBV14	TRBJ1-5	NA	CASSQGGQVNQPQHF	TGTGCCAGCAGCCAAGGGGGACAGGTCAATCAGCCCCAGCATTTT
TRBD1	TRBV10-3	TRBJ1-4	NA	CAISRQGEKLFF	TGTGCCATCAGTAGACAGGGAGAAAAACTGTTTTTT
TRBD1	TRBV7-3	TRBJ2-5	many	CASSSGQEIPETQYF	TGTGCCAGCAGCTCAGGACAGGAGATTCCGGAGACCCAGTACTTC
NA	TRBV4-3	TRBJ1-1	few	CASSPVAGPGGPNTEAFF	TGCGCCAGCAGCCCAGTAGCCGGGCCGGGGGGGCCGAACACTGAAGCTTTCTTT
TRBD2	TRBV20-1	TRBJ2-7	many	CSAPKAGTSDYEQYF	TGCAGTGCTCCCAAAGCCGGGACTAGCGACTACGAGCAGTACTTC
TRBD2	TRBV29-1	TRBJ2-3	many	CSVAGGRAGVTNTQYF	TGCAGCGTGGCTGGGGGTCGAGCGGGAGTTACAAATACGCAGTATTTT
NA	TRBV10-3	TRBJ1-6	NA	CAISPSLAASLGLGSPLHF	TGTGCCATCAGCCCCTCGTTGGCAGCATCCTTGGGGCTCGGTTCACCCCTCCACTTT
NA	TRBV28	TRBJ1-2	few	CASSSSVRGWNYGYTF	TGTGCCAGCAGTTCATCGGTACGGGGTTGGAACTATGGCTACACCTTC
NA	TRBV20-1	TRBJ2-2	NA	CSARDWQKENTGELFF	TGCAGTGCCAGGGACTGGCAAAAGGAAAACACCGGGGAGCTGTTTTTT
NA	TRBV4-3	TRBJ1-1	few	CASSQDGTDRAFF	TGCGCCAGCAGCCAAGATGGTACCGATAGGGCTTTCTTT
TRBD1	TRBV20-1	TRBJ1-4	NA	CSARGGTVNEKLFF	TGCAGTGCTAGGGGGGGGACAGTTAATGAAAAACTGTTTTTT
NA	TRBV7-9	TRBJ1-1	few	CASSFEARRGNTEAFF	TGTGCCAGCAGCTTTGAGGCTCGCAGAGGGAACACTGAAGCTTTCTTT
NA	TRBV20-1	TRBJ1-2	NA	CSLALEGNGYTF	TGCAGTTTAGCATTGGAGGGCAATGGCTACACCTTC
NA	TRBV5-1	TRBJ1-2	many	CASSLQGLLYGYTF	TGCGCCAGCAGCTTGCAAGGCCTCCTCTATGGCTACACCTTC
NA	TRBV4-2	TRBJ1-4	few	CASSQTADEKLFF	TGTGCCAGCAGCCAAACGGCGGATGAAAAACTGTTTTTT
NA	TRBV28	TRBJ1-4	NA	CASRGSEKLFF	TGTGCCAGCAGAGGGTCTGAAAAACTGTTTTTT
NA	TRBV6-2/TRBV6-3	TRBJ1-2	NA	CVSSSTGYGYTF	TGTGTCAGCAGTTCGACTGGGTATGGCTACACCTTC
NA	TRBV11-2	TRBJ2-7	few	CASSPAPGESSYEQYF	TGTGCCAGCAGCCCCGCCCCAGGGGAAAGCTCCTACGAGCAGTACTTC